This T cell receptor beta chain was obtained from a study of T cell changes during pregnancy in multiple sclerosis. The method was immunoSEQ multiplex PCR; TCRdb's version includes in-frame clones alone and lacks a portion of them. The repertoire has more than 50,000 clones, approximately 90% of them found once; the top ten carry around 2.3%. The CDR3 is 16 residues long. Germline lookup yields CDR1 SGHAT and CDR2 FQNNGV. The V end lost 5 bases, the J end lost 7 bases, and 21 bases lay between the germline ends. V and J are TRBV11-2 and TRBJ1-5; D is undetermined. The sequenced sample was peripheral blood, obtained in the first trimester of pregnancy. The receptor was isolated from a female donor with multiple sclerosis, enrolled in a pregnancy study. Here the CDR3 reads CASSEILGGSGQPQHF. The CDR3 coding sequence is TGTGCCAGCAGCGAAATCCTTGGCGGGTCTGGGCAGCCCCAGCATTTT.